The 22 T cell receptor beta chains below come from one sample, sequenced in a study of shared clonotypes between healthy human individuals. Repertoires were generated with immunoSEQ multiplex PCR, while TCRdb's copy carries only in-frame clones and drops some. The sample holds approximately 320,000 clones, approximately 74% seen once. Sequences were obtained from memory CD4+ T cells sorted from blood. The subset denotes: CD45RA-negative fraction. These TCRs come from a man under 40 in good health.

CDR3 coding DNA: TGTGCCAGCAGCGTTCAGATAGAAGATGAGCAGTTCTTC. Translated, it gives CASSVQIEDEQFF. The chain uses TRBV11-2 and TRBJ2-1, with D uncertain. Per the germline V gene, CDR1 is SGHAT and CDR2 is FQNNGV. This CDR3 has 13 amino acids. Trimming took off 5 bases at V and 8 bases at J, with 13 bases between the two ends.

The chain joins TRBV7-7 to TRBJ1-5; D might be TRBD1 (5 bases). The CDR3 is 19 amino acids. The germline CDR1 and CDR2 sequences are SSHAT and FNYEAQ (reference sequence). Trimming left V 1 base short and J 0 bases short, with 19 bases between. The CDR3 reads CASSLGGSRGKYSNQPQHF. Written as DNA, the CDR3 is TGTGCCAGCAGCTTAGGGGGGTCGCGCGGCAAATATAGCAATCAGCCCCAGCATTTT.

This clone was recorded only once. This same CDR3 is encoded by further DNA sequences in the sample. The V call is TRBV29-1, the J call TRBJ2-7; D gene ambiguous. Germline V CDR1 and CDR2: SQVTM, ANQGSEA. CDR3 length equals 11 residues. Trimming cost V 4 bases and J 1 base, with 5 bases left between them. The CDR3 region has the DNA TGCAGCGTTGGCACATCCTACGAGCAGTACTTC. Residues: CSVGTSYEQYF.

The genes are TRBV7-2 and TRBJ2-5; unclear D gene. CDR3 length equals 13 residues. Trimming cost V 2 bases and J 4 bases, with 8 bases left between them. Germline V gives CDR1 SGHTA, CDR2 FQGNSA. The CDR3 nucleotides are TGTGCCAGCAGCTTAAATTGGGGAGAGACCCAGTACTTC. As protein: CASSLNWGETQYF.

V usage is TRBV5-1 and J usage is TRBJ1-5; TRBD1 aligns across 9 bases. Per germline, CDR1 SGHRS and CDR2 YFSETQ. The CDR3 runs 16 residues. With V trimmed by 4 bases and J by 2 bases, 7 bases remained unmatched. The CDR3, as DNA: TGCGCCAGCAGCCGTAGGGACAGGGAGGGCAATCAGCCCCAGCATTTT. Amino acids: CASSRRDREGNQPQHF.

This chain connects TRBV28 to TRBJ2-7; no reliable D call. There are 12 residues in the CDR3. Germline loops: CDR1 MDHEN, CDR2 SYDVKM. The germline V and J ends were trimmed by 3 bases and 7 bases, with 10 bases remaining between them. The CDR3 bases are TGTGCCAGCAGTTTGTTAATCCGGGAGCAGTACTTC. Its protein product is CASSLLIREQYF.

J is TRBJ2-6 and V is TRBV7-2, with unresolved D. Trimming pared 5 bases from V and 5 bases from J, leaving 22 bases between. The length of the CDR3 is 18 residues. The germline V gene has CDR1 SGHTA and CDR2 FQGNSA. The CDR3 sequence is CASSLNWRRQSRANVLTF. CDR3 in DNA: TGTGCCAGCAGCCTGAACTGGAGACGACAAAGTCGGGCCAACGTCCTGACTTTC.

V gene TRBV5-4 combines with J gene TRBJ2-5; perhaps TRBD1 as D (6 bases). The CDR3 runs 13 residues. V shed 4 bases and J shed 4 bases, with 11 bases lying between them. Per the germline V gene, CDR1 is SGHNT and CDR2 is YYREEE (reference sequence). The CDR3 loop is CASSPTGRETQYF. In nucleotides, the CDR3 is TGTGCCAGCAGCCCCACAGGGCGAGAGACCCAGTACTTC. Supplemented by reference TRBV5-4 and TRBJ2-5, the full variable domain reads ETGVTQSPTHLIKTRGQQVTLRCSSQSGHNTVSWYQQALGQGPQFIFQYYREEENGRGNFPPRFSGLQFPNYSSELNVNALELDDSALYLCASSPTGRETQYFGPGTRLLVL.

This clone has more than one count but fewer than ten. This chain uses TRBV19 with TRBJ2-1; D is possibly TRBD1 (6 bases). The germline CDR1 and CDR2 sequences are LNHDA and SQIVND (reference sequence). Trimming pared 3 bases from V and 4 bases from J, leaving 13 bases between. The length of the CDR3 is 15 residues. CDR3: CASSIAADRYNEQFF. CDR3 nucleotides: TGTGCCAGTAGTATTGCAGCGGACAGATACAATGAGCAGTTCTTC. The full variable domain, completed using reference TRBV19 and TRBJ2-1, is DGGITQSPKYLFRKEGQNVTLSCEQNLNHDAMYWYRQDPGQGLRLIYYSQIVNDFQKGDIAEGYSVSREKKESFPLTVTSAQKNPTAFYLCASSIAADRYNEQFFGPGTRLTVL.

This clone turned up a few times. V and J are TRBV10-3 and TRBJ1-3; the D is unclear. CDR3 length: 15 amino acids. V dropped 0 bases and J dropped 0 bases, with 6 bases sitting between them. Germline CDR1 is ENHRY and CDR2 is SYGVKD. CDR3 coding DNA: TGTGCCATCAGTGAGTCGTCCGCCTCTGGAAACACCATATATTTT. This codes for CAISESSASGNTIYF.

This chain joins TRBV19 and TRBJ1-2; D ambiguous. V was pared by 3 bases and J by 5 bases, with 7 bases between. This CDR3 contains 12 residues. Per the germline V gene, CDR1 is LNHDA and CDR2 is SQIVND (reference sequence). In DNA form, the CDR3 reads TGTGCCAGTAGTATTTCTGGGTATGGCTACACCTTC. Its translation is CASSISGYGYTF.

The chain joins TRBV2 to TRBJ2-7; D unclear. Germline lookup yields CDR1 SNHLY and CDR2 FYNNEI. The CDR3 runs 13 residues. V lost 8 bases and J 2 bases, leaving 13 bases between the germline ends. In nucleotides, the CDR3 is TGTGCCAGCGTCCCAGGTATAACCTACGAGCAGTACTTC. Amino acid sequence: CASVPGITYEQYF. Supplemented by reference TRBV2 and TRBJ2-7, the full variable domain reads EPEVTQTPSHQVTQMGQEVILRCVPISNHLYFYWYRQILGQKVEFLVSFYNNEISEKSEIFDDQFSVERPDGSNFTLKIRSTKLEDSAMYFCASVPGITYEQYFGPGTRLTVT.

V usage is TRBV2 and J usage is TRBJ2-6; D is ambiguous. Germline loops: CDR1 SNHLY, CDR2 FYNNEI. The V gene lost 2 bases and the J gene lost 2 bases, with 13 bases spanning the gap. This CDR3 is built from 17 residues. CDR3 DNA sequence: TGTGCCAGCAGTGAAATAATCGGGTCTACTGGGGCCAACGTCCTGACTTTC. Amino acid sequence: CASSEIIGSTGANVLTF.

This clone has ten or more counts. The chain is built from TRBV6-1 and TRBJ1-1; D is unclear. Trimming left V 6 bases short and J 2 bases short, with 13 bases between. Looked up from germline, CDR1 is MNHNS and CDR2 is SASEGT. The CDR3 length is 14 residues. The CDR3 here is CASRVWGDNTEAFF. The CDR3 region has the DNA TGTGCCAGCAGAGTATGGGGAGATAACACTGAAGCTTTCTTT.

CDR3 DNA sequence: TGTGCCAGCAGCCAAAGACCGGGACTGACACAGTATTTT. Protein sequence: CASSQRPGLTQYF. The V and J genes are TRBV14 and TRBJ2-3; perhaps TRBD2 as D (6 bases). Germline CDR1 reads SGHDN; CDR2 reads FVKESK. The CDR3 runs to 13 residues. Trimming took off 2 bases at V and 12 bases at J, with 15 bases between the two ends.

The rearrangement uses TRBV11-2 and TRBJ2-1; TRBD2 matches at 9 bases. Germline V gene sequence: CDR1 SGHAT, CDR2 FQNNGV. After removal of 5 bases from V and 4 bases from J, the junction contained 3 bases not matched to a gene. CDR3 length equals 14 residues. The CDR3 region has the DNA TGTGCCAGCAGCACGAGCGGGGGGTACAATGAGCAGTTCTTC. It translates to CASSTSGGYNEQFF.

The rearrangement joins TRBV6-5 to TRBJ1-5; 7 nucleotides align to TRBD1. CDR3 length: 15 residues. The germline V gene has CDR1 MNHEY and CDR2 SVGAGI. The V and J ends lost 6 bases and 4 bases, in that order; junction bases with no gene match: 9. CDR3 region: CASRPLRQGNQPQHF. For the CDR3, the DNA is TGTGCCAGCAGGCCCCTAAGACAGGGTAATCAGCCCCAGCATTTT.

The DNA for the CDR3 is TGTGCCAGCAGCCAATTTTCTCTTGGCGCCGGGACTAGCGGGAAGGCTTCCTACAATGAGCAGTTCTTC. It yields the protein CASSQFSLGAGTSGKASYNEQFF. The J gene is TRBJ2-1, the V gene TRBV16; 13 positions match TRBD2. Trimming cost V 1 base and J 1 base; bases outside gene matches: 19. The germline V gene encodes CDR1 KGHSY and CDR2 FQNENV. The CDR3 runs to 23 residues.

This sequence joins TRBV30 and TRBJ1-1; no reliable D call. Germline loops: CDR1 GTSNPN, CDR2 SVGIG (reference sequence). The V end was cut by 2 bases, the J end by 0 bases, with 4 bases between. CDR3 length: 12 residues. CDR3: CAWSQMNTEAFF. In nucleotides, the CDR3 is TGTGCCTGGAGTCAGATGAACACTGAAGCTTTCTTT.

The V and J genes are TRBV28 and TRBJ1-1; perhaps TRBD1 as D (6 bases). Looked up from germline, CDR1 is MDHEN and CDR2 is SYDVKM. With 2 bases removed from V and 1 base from J, the gap between germline ends came to 11 bases. The CDR3 loop spans 15 amino acids. In DNA, the CDR3 is TGTGCCAGCAGTTTAGGGGCCAGGGGGAACACTGAAGCTTTCTTT. Protein product: CASSLGARGNTEAFF.

A word on this clone: The same CDR3 arises from other DNA sequences in this sample as well. The rearrangement joins TRBV18 to TRBJ1-1; weak D call: TRBD1 (5 bases). Trimming left V 2 bases short and J 6 bases short, with 13 bases between. This CDR3 is built from 14 residues. CDR1 and CDR2 (germline): KGHSH, LQKENI. CDR3 DNA: TGTGCCAGCTCACCAATTGGGGGTTTGGCTGAAGCTTTCTTT. Encoded protein: CASSPIGGLAEAFF.

The chain combines TRBV7-2 with TRBJ2-2; 8 bases map to TRBD2. The germline V gene encodes CDR1 SGHTA and CDR2 FQGNSA. J gave up 6 bases and V 5 bases, and 8 bases lay outside the gene matches. The CDR3 loop spans 15 amino acids. The CDR3 nucleotides are TGTGCCAGCAGCCAGCTGACTAGCGTGGCCGGGGAGCTGTTTTTT. Amino acid sequence: CASSQLTSVAGELFF.